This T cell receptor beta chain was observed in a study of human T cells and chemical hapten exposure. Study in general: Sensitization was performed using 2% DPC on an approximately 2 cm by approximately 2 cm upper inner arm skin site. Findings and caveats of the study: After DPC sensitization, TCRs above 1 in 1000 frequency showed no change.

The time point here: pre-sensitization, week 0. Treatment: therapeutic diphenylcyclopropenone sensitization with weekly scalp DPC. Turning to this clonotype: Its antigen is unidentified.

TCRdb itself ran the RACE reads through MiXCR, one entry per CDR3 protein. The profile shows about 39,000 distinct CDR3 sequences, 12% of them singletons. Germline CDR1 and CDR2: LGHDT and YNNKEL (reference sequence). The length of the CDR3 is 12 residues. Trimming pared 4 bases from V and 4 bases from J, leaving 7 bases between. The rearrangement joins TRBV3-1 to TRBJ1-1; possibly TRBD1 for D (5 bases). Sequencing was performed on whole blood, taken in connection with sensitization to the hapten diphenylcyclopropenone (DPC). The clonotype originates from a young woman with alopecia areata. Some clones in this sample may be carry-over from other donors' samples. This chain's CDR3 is CASSRGSTEAFF. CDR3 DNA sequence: TGTGCCAGCAGCCGGGGGTCCACTGAAGCTTTCTTT.